This TCR beta chain derives from a study of OX40 agonist ivuxolimab in advanced cancers. Background on the study: Eligibility admitted prior anti-PD-1, anti-PD-L1 or anti-CTLA-4 therapy; 40% had some. Of the patients, three showed partial responses, one with hepatocellular carcinoma and two with cutaneous melanoma.

The CDR3 is 16 amino acids. Germline V lookup: CDR1 SGHKS, CDR2 YYEKEE (reference sequence). Trimming took off 3 bases at V and 6 bases at J, with 19 bases between the two ends. Some clones are missing from TCRdb's copy, which holds only in-frame ones; the method was immunoSEQ multiplex PCR. The sample lists roughly 60,000 clones, 84% occurring once. The chain carries TRBV5-5 and TRBJ2-1; D may correspond to TRBD1 or TRBD2 (5 bases each). The sequences come from CD4+ or CD8+ T cells sorted from blood, collected in a trial of the OX40 agonist ivuxolimab. The source of this sequence is an adult with an advanced solid tumor such as melanoma, head and neck, liver or kidney cancer. The CDR3 protein is CASSSSRGWGTNEQFF. Here the CDR3 DNA reads TGTGCCAGCAGCTCGAGCCGGGGCTGGGGCACCAATGAGCAGTTCTTC. Full variable domain (missing parts from reference TRBV5-5 and TRBJ2-1): DAGVTQSPTHLIKTRGQQVTLRCSPISGHKSVSWYQQVLGQGPQFIFQYYEKEERGRGNFPDRFSARQFPNYSSELNVNALLLGDSALYLCASSSSRGWGTNEQFFGPGTRLTVL.